A selection of T cell receptor beta chains follows, all from one sample in a study of T cell changes during pregnancy in multiple sclerosis. Sequencing used immunoSEQ multiplex PCR; TCRdb keeps in-frame clones, though not all of them. The sample records 40,000 to 55,000 clones, 85% to 90% being singletons. Sequencing was performed on peripheral blood, taken in the first trimester of pregnancy. Source of these receptors: a female donor in good health, enrolled as a control in a pregnancy study. Each CDR3 is given with its conserved first and last residue. The D gene is left open where the match is weak. The size entry is marked missing in some rows and otherwise reads once, few, many or a size class.

V	D	size	J	DNA	CDR3
TRBV19	TRBD2	once	TRBJ2-3	TGTGCCAGCGAAGAAGCGGGGAGCACAGATACGCAGTATTTT	CASEEAGSTDTQYF
TRBV29-1	TRBD2	NA	TRBJ2-3	TGCAGCGTTGAAGATCGACCGGGAGGGTGGGAAGATACGCAGTATTTT	CSVEDRPGGWEDTQYF
TRBV7-9	NA	NA	TRBJ2-2	TGTGCCAGCAGCCCTACTGAGGCGAACACCGGGGAGCTGTTTTTT	CASSPTEANTGELFF
TRBV15	NA	NA	TRBJ2-7	TGTGCCACCAGCAGGAGGACAGCCTACGAGCAGTACTTC	CATSRRTAYEQYF
TRBV7-9	NA	NA	TRBJ1-1	TGTGCCAGCATTAGGCGGGTTCCAGCTTTCTTT	CASIRRVPAFF
TRBV28	NA	NA	TRBJ1-5	TGTGCCAACCAGGAGGGGAATCGCAATCAGCCCCAGCATTTT	CANQEGNRNQPQHF
TRBV10-3	TRBD2	NA	TRBJ2-7	TGTGCCATCAGTGACCCCGGTCGACTAGCGGAAAGCTCCTACGAGCAGTACTTC	CAISDPGRLAESSYEQYF
TRBV28	NA	NA	TRBJ1-2	TGTGCCAGCAGCCCGCAGGGCAGGCCTGGCAGGGGCTACACCTTC	CASSPQGRPGRGYTF
TRBV7-9	NA	NA	TRBJ1-2	TGTGCCAGCAGCTTAGGGGATCGGACAGAGGGCTATGGCTACACCTTC	CASSLGDRTEGYGYTF
TRBV29-1	TRBD1	NA	TRBJ1-5	TGCAGCGTGGGGGAGACAGGGGGGAGCGGTCAGCCCCAGCATTTT	CSVGETGGSGQPQHF
TRBV7-3	TRBD2	NA	TRBJ2-5	TGTGCCAGCAGCCCCGGACTAGCGGGCCAAGAGACCCAGTACTTC	CASSPGLAGQETQYF
TRBV6-1	TRBD2	NA	TRBJ2-3	TGTGCCAGCAGAACACTAGCGGGGGAAACAGATACGCAGTATTTT	CASRTLAGETDTQYF
TRBV18	TRBD2	NA	TRBJ2-5	TGTGCCAGCTCAACCTTGGGACTAGGGGGTCAAGAGACCCAGTACTTC	CASSTLGLGGQETQYF
TRBV5-1	TRBD1	NA	TRBJ1-4	TGCGCCAGCAGCTTGGACAGGGGGACAACTAATGAAAAACTGTTTTTT	CASSLDRGTTNEKLFF
TRBV20-1	NA	once	TRBJ1-1	TGCAGTGCTAGAGATCTCGCCCCCGCGGGCTTT	CSARDLAPAGF
TRBV7-3	NA	NA	TRBJ2-1	TGTGCCAGCAGCTTAACGGCGGGTTCCAATGAGCAGTTCTTC	CASSLTAGSNEQFF
TRBV6-1	NA	NA	TRBJ1-5	TGTGCCAGCAGACTGGGTGCAGGGAGCAATCAGCCCCAGCATTTT	CASRLGAGSNQPQHF
TRBV11-2	TRBD2	NA	TRBJ2-1	TGTGCCAGCAGGCAGCGACTAGCGGGAGAGGGAAATGAGCAGTTCTTC	CASRQRLAGEGNEQFF
TRBV5-1	NA	NA	TRBJ2-1	TGCGCCAGCAGCTTGGGGGCAGGATGGTCCGATGAGCAGTTCTTC	CASSLGAGWSDEQFF
TRBV19	NA	NA	TRBJ2-5	TGTGCCAGTAGTATTGGAGGGAGACAAGAGACCCAGTACTTC	CASSIGGRQETQYF
TRBV7-9	NA	NA	TRBJ1-1	TGTGCCAGCAGCTCGATCGGGACTGAAGCTTTCTTT	CASSSIGTEAFF
TRBV5-4	TRBD2	NA	TRBJ2-1	TGTGCCAGCAGCGGCGGCGGGACTAGCGGGGGGCTCTACAATGAGCAGTTCTTC	CASSGGGTSGGLYNEQFF
TRBV28	NA	NA	TRBJ2-7	TGTGCCAGCAGCACTGGACAGATCCTTTCCTACGAGCAGTACTTC	CASSTGQILSYEQYF
TRBV5-6	TRBD1	NA	TRBJ2-3	TGTGCCAGCAGCCGACAGGGGAGCACAGATACGCAGTATTTT	CASSRQGSTDTQYF
TRBV6-4	TRBD2	NA	TRBJ2-7	TGTGCCAGCCTCGGACTAGCGGGAGGGAACGAGCAGTACTTC	CASLGLAGGNEQYF
TRBV4-3	TRBD2	NA	TRBJ2-3	TGCGCCAGCAGCCAGGGACTAGCGGGAGGGGAAGATACGCAGTATTTT	CASSQGLAGGEDTQYF
TRBV10-3	NA	once	TRBJ1-2	TGTGCCATCAGTGAACGGCAGGAGGACGGGCACACCTTC	CAISERQEDGHTF
TRBV7-9	TRBD1	NA	TRBJ1-1	TGTGCCAGCAGCCAACAGGGGGCGTTTGGGAACACTGAAGCTTTCTTT	CASSQQGAFGNTEAFF
TRBV15	TRBD2	NA	TRBJ2-7	TGTGCCACCAGCAGAGGTGCGACCGGACTAGCGGGACCTATATACGAGCAGTACTTC	CATSRGATGLAGPIYEQYF
TRBV2	NA	NA	TRBJ2-7	TGTGCCAGCAGTGAAGCCCGCCCGGCCTACGAGCAGTACTTC	CASSEARPAYEQYF
TRBV25-1	NA	few	TRBJ1-3	TGTGCCAGCAGCGCGACGACACTCACGGGAAACACCATATATTTT	CASSATTLTGNTIYF
TRBV7-2	NA	few	TRBJ2-3	TGTGCCATACAGACAAACACAGATACGCAGTATTTT	CAIQTNTDTQYF
TRBV28	TRBD2	NA	TRBJ2-1	TGTGCCAGCAGACGGGGGGACCCCCGTAATGGCTATGAGCAGTTCTTC	CASRRGDPRNGYEQFF